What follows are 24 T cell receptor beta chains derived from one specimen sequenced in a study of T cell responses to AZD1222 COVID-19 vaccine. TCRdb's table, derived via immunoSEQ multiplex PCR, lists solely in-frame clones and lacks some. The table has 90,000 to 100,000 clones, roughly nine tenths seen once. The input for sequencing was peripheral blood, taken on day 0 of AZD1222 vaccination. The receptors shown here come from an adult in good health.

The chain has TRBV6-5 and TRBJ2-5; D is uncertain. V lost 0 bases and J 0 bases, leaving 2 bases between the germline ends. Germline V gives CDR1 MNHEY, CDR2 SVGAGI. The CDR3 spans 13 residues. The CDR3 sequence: CASSYSDQETQYF. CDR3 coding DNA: TGTGCCAGCAGTTACTCGGACCAAGAGACCCAGTACTTC.

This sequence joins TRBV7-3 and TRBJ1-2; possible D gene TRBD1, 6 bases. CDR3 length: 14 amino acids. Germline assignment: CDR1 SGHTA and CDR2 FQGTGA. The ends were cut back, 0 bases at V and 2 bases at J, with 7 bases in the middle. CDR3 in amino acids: CASSLTTGNYGYTF. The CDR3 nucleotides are TGTGCCAGCAGCTTAACTACAGGGAACTATGGCTACACCTTC.

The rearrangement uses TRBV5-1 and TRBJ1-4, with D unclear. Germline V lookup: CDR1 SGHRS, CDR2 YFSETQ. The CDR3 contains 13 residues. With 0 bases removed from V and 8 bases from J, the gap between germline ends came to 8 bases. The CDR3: CASSLGVREKLFF. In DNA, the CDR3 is TGCGCCAGCAGCTTGGGGGTTAGGGAAAAACTGTTTTTT.

CDR3 amino acids: CASSRLVGGYTF. Written as DNA, the CDR3 is TGTGCCAGCAGCCGCCTGGTTGGGGGCTACACCTTC. This rearrangement joins TRBV5-4 to TRBJ1-2, with D hard to call. The V gene's germline CDR1 is SGHNT and CDR2 YYREEE (reference sequence). The CDR3 is made up of 12 amino acids. Deletions cut 4 bases from V and 8 bases from J, with 12 bases between.

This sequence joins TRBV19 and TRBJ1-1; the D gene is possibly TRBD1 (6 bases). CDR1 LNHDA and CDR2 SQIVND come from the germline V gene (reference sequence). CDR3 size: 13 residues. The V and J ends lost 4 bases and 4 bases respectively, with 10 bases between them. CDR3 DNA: TGTGCCAGTAGTAGGCCAGGGGTCACTGAAGCTTTCTTT. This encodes CASSRPGVTEAFF.

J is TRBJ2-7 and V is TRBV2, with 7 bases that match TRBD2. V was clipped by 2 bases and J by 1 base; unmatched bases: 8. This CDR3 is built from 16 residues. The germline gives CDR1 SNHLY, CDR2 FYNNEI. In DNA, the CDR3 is TGTGCCAGCAGTGAAACGTCGGCTAGCGGATCCTACGAGCAGTACTTC. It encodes CASSETSASGSYEQYF.

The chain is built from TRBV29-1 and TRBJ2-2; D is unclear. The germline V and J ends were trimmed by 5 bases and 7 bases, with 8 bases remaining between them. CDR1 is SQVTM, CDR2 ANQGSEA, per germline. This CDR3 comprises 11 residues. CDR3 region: CSVTTVGELFF. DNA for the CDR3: TGCAGCGTTACGACTGTCGGGGAGCTGTTTTTT.

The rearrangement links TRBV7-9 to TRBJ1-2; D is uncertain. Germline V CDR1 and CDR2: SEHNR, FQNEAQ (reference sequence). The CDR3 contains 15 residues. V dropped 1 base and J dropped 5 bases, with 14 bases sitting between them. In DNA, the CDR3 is TGTGCCAGCAGCTTAGGGGCGGCCGAGGGATATGGCTACACCTTC. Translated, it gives CASSLGAAEGYGYTF.

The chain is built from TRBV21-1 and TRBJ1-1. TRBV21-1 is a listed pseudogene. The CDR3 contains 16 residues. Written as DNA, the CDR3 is TGTGCCAGCAGCAAAGTCCTCGTTTGTCGGAACACTGAAGCTTTCTTT. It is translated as CASSKVLVCRNTEAFF.

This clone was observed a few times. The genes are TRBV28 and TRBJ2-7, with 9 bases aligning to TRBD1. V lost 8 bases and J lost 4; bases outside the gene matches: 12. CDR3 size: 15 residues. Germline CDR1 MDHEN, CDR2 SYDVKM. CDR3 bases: TGTGCCAGCCGAGGGGCGGACAGGGGCCCTTACGAGCAGTACTTC. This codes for CASRGADRGPYEQYF.

The CDR3 loop is CASSEGLLTGANVLTF. CDR3 bases: TGTGCCAGCAGTGAGGGGCTGTTGACTGGGGCCAACGTCCTGACTTTC. The chain links TRBV2 to TRBJ2-6, with D perhaps TRBD1 (5 bases). CDR3 length: 16 residues. Trimming left V 3 bases short and J 2 bases short, with 11 bases between. In germline, CDR1 is SNHLY, CDR2 FYNNEI.

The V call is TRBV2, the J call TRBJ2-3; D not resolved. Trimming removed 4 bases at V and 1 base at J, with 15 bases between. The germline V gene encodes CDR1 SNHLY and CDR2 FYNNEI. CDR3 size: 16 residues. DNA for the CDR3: TGTGCCAGCAGTGGGGCCCCGTTAGAACGCACAGATACGCAGTATTTT. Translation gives CASSGAPLERTDTQYF.

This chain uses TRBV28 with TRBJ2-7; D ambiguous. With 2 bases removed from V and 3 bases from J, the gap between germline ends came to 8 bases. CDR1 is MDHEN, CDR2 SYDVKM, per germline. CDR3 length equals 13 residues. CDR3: CASSLGSFYEQYF. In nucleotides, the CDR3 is TGTGCCAGCAGTTTAGGCTCTTTCTACGAGCAGTACTTC.

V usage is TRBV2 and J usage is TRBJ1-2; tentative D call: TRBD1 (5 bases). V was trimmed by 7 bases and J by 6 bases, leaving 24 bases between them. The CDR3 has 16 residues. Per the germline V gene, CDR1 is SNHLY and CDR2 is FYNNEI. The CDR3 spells CASTFPEGTLYNGYTF. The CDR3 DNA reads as TGTGCCAGCACCTTTCCGGAAGGGACCTTATATAATGGCTACACCTTC.

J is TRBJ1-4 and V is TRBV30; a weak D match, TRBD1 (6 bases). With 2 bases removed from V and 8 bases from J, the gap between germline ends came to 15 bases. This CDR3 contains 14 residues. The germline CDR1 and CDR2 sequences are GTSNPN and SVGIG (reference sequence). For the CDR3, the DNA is TGTGCCTGGAGTAACAGGGTCGTTGGGGAAAAACTGTTTTTT. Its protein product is CAWSNRVVGEKLFF.

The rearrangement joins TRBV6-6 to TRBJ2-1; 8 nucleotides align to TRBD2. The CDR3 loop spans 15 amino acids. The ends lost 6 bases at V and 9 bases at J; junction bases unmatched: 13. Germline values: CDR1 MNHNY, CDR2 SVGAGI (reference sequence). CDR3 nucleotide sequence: TGTGCCAGCAGGGGAGCGGGGGCCAAGATGGGTGAGCAGTTCTTC. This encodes CASRGAGAKMGEQFF.

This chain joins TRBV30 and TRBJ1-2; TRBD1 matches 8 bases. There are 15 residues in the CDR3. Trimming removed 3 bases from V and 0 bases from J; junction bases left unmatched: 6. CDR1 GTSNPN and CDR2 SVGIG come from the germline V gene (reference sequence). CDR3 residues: CAWSRGTGSNYGYTF. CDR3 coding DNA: TGTGCCTGGAGCAGAGGGACAGGTTCTAACTATGGCTACACCTTC. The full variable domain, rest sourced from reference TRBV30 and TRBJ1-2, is SQTIHQWPATLVQPVGSPLSLECTVEGTSNPNLYWYRQAAGRGLQLLFYSVGIGQISSEVPQNLSASRPQDRQFILSSKKLLLSDSGFYLCAWSRGTGSNYGYTFGSGTRLTVV.

CDR3 in amino acids: CAWSPGQLNQPQHF. In DNA form, the CDR3 reads TGTGCCTGGAGTCCGGGACAGCTCAATCAGCCCCAGCATTTT. This chain joins TRBV30 and TRBJ1-5; 7 nucleotides agree with TRBD1. Looked up from germline, CDR1 is GTSNPN and CDR2 is SVGIG (reference sequence). This CDR3 region has 14 residues. The V segment lost 2 bases and the J segment 3 bases; nucleotides outside the gene matches: 4.

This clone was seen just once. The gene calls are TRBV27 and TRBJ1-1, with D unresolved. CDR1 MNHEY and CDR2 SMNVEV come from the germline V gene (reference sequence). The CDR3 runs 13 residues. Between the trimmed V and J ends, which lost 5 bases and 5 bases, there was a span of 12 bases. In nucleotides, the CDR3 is TGTGCCAGCAGTCCTGGACCTGGGACTGAAGCTTTCTTT. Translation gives CASSPGPGTEAFF.

CDR3 DNA: TGTGCCATCAGCCGGGCGGGGCAGTCTACCTCCACTGAAGCTTTCTTT. Protein: CAISRAGQSTSTEAFF. V usage is TRBV10-3 and J usage is TRBJ1-1; tentative D call: TRBD1 (5 bases). Trimming pared 6 bases from V and 4 bases from J, leaving 21 bases between. CDR1 is ENHRY, CDR2 SYGVKD, per germline. This CDR3 has 16 amino acids.

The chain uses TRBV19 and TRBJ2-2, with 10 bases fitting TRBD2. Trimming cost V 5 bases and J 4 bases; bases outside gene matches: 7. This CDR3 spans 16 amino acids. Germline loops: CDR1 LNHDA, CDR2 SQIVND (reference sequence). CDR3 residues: CASSRIAGGPTGELFF. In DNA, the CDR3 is TGTGCCAGTAGTCGGATAGCGGGGGGCCCCACCGGGGAGCTGTTTTTT.

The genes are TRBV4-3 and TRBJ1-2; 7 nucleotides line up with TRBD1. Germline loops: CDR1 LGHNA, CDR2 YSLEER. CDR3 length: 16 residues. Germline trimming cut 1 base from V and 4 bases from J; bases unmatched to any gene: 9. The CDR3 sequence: CASSQGRGGEGYGYTF. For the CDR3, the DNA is TGCGCCAGCAGCCAAGGCCGAGGGGGCGAGGGCTATGGCTACACCTTC.

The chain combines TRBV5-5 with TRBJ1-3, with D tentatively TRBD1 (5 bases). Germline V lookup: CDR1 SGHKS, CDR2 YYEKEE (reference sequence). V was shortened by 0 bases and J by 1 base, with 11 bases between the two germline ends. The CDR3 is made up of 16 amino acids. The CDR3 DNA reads TGTGCCAGCAGCTTGGGCACCCAGGGTTCTGGAAACACCATATATTTT. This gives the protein CASSLGTQGSGNTIYF.

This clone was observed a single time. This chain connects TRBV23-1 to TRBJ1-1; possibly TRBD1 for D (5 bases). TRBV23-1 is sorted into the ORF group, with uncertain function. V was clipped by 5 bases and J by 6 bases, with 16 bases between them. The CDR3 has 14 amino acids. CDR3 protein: CASSSGVSSPEAFF. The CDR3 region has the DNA TGCGCCAGCAGTTCGGGGGTGAGTAGCCCTGAAGCTTTCTTT.